This is a list of T cell receptor beta chains from one sample in a study of cytomegalovirus exposure and HLA in healthy donors. Clones were read by immunoSEQ multiplex PCR, and TCRdb kept only the in-frame ones, dropping some. The data show about 260,000 clones, around 90% seen once. The sequenced sample was PBMCs. The receptors originated from a young woman in good health and CMV-seronegative. CDR3s include the opening cysteine and the closing phenylalanine or tryptophan. A D gene is named only where the DNA matches it firmly. Clone size is given for some rows only: seen once, a few or many times, or a class if the clone is expanded.

TRBV4-3	.	TRBJ2-7	.	CASSQYGSSYEQYF	TGCGCCAGCAGCCAATATGGGAGCTCCTACGAGCAGTACTTC
TRBV9	.	TRBJ1-5	.	CASSVSDRYDQPQHF	TGTGCCAGCAGCGTATCCGACAGGTATGATCAGCCCCAGCATTTT
TRBV21-1	.	TRBJ2-7	.	CASSKAPGGRLDEQYF	TGTGCCAGCAGCAAAGCTCCGGGCGGGAGACTTGACGAGCAGTACTTC
TRBV7-2	.	TRBJ2-5	.	CASSLVWAGRETQYF	TGTGCCAGCAGCTTAGTGTGGGCAGGGAGGGAGACCCAGTACTTC
TRBV9	.	TRBJ1-5	.	CASSVTGHYNQPQHF	TGTGCCAGCAGCGTAACGGGACACTACAATCAGCCCCAGCATTTT
TRBV29-1	TRBD1	TRBJ1-4	.	CSAGQVRNEKLFF	TGCAGCGCTGGACAGGTTCGAAATGAAAAACTGTTTTTT
TRBV27	.	TRBJ2-5	.	CASSSGATQYF	TGTGCCAGCAGTTCCGGCGCGACCCAGTACTTC
TRBV4-3	TRBD2	TRBJ2-7	.	CASSQGLAGVGGEQYF	TGCGCCAGCAGCCAAGGGCTAGCGGGAGTAGGAGGCGAGCAGTACTTC
TRBV28	.	TRBJ2-7	.	CASRNIGNSDYEQYF	TGTGCCAGCAGAAATATAGGCAACAGCGACTACGAGCAGTACTTC
TRBV7-8	.	TRBJ2-3	.	CASSPGLRTDTQYF	TGTGCCAGCAGCCCGGGACTCCGCACAGATACGCAGTATTTT
TRBV7-9	.	TRBJ1-4	.	CASLHTGEGEKLFF	TGTGCCAGCCTCCACACGGGAGAGGGTGAAAAACTGTTTTTT
TRBV2	TRBD1	TRBJ2-1	once	CASSGQGANNEQFF	TGTGCCAGTTCTGGACAGGGGGCCAACAATGAGCAGTTCTTC
TRBV25-1	.	TRBJ2-1	.	CASSRGIRANEQFF	TGTGCCAGCAGTAGAGGGATAAGGGCCAATGAGCAGTTCTTC
TRBV5-6	TRBD2	TRBJ2-5	.	CASSLGLGQETQYF	TGTGCCAGCAGCCTCGGACTAGGTCAAGAGACCCAGTACTTC
TRBV5-6	.	TRBJ2-2	.	CASNTLGREVTGELFF	TGTGCCAGCAATACCTTAGGCAGGGAAGTAACCGGGGAGCTGTTTTTT
TRBV7-2	.	TRBJ2-7	once	CASSLVDEQYF	TGTGCCAGCAGCCTCGTAGACGAGCAGTACTTC
TRBV9	TRBD2	TRBJ2-1	.	CASSVGGSGSYNEQFF	TGTGCCAGCAGCGTAGGGGGTAGCGGGAGTTACAATGAGCAGTTCTTC
TRBV12-2	.	TRBJ2-3	.	CASRHYDRGGTDTQYF	TGTGCAAGTCGCCACTACGACAGGGGGGGCACAGATACGCAGTATTTT
TRBV19	TRBD2	TRBJ2-2	.	CASGGGRLAVNTGELFF	TGTGCCAGCGGGGGGGGCCGACTAGCGGTGAACACCGGGGAGCTGTTTTTT
TRBV11-2	TRBD2	TRBJ2-7	.	CASSLVGTNYEQYF	TGTGCCAGCAGCTTAGTTGGGACTAACTACGAGCAGTACTTC